This is a list of T cell receptor beta chains from one sample in a study of blood T cell repertoires in COVID-19. Libraries were prepared by immunoSEQ multiplex PCR; TCRdb keeps only in-frame clonotypes and omits some of them. The sample lists some 200,000 clones; around 84% were seen once. The sequenced material came from peripheral blood. These receptors were taken from a human donor in a cohort sampled during active COVID-19. CDR3s include the opening cysteine and the closing phenylalanine or tryptophan. D genes are given only for firm matches. A clone size is listed for some rows: how often the clone was seen (once, few, many), or a class if it is expanded.

D	V	J	size	CDR3	DNA
.	TRBV2	TRBJ2-1	.	CASSLDWGDEQFF	TGTGCCAGCTCATTGGACTGGGGGGATGAGCAGTTCTTC
TRBD2	TRBV6-5	TRBJ2-7	.	CASSYAGGWYEQYF	TGTGCCAGCAGTTACGCGGGAGGTTGGTACGAGCAGTACTTC
.	TRBV19	TRBJ2-2	.	CASINRANTGELFF	TGTGCCAGTATTAACAGGGCGAACACCGGGGAGCTGTTTTTT
TRBD2	TRBV28	TRBJ2-7	.	CASSSGREQYF	TGTGCCAGCTCTAGCGGGAGGGAGCAGTACTTC
.	TRBV9	TRBJ2-1	.	CASSVGQNSYNEQFF	TGTGCCAGCAGCGTGGGACAAAACTCCTACAATGAGCAGTTCTTC
.	TRBV3-1/TRBV3-2	TRBJ1-1	few	CASSGGARSNTEAFF	TGTGCCAGCAGCGGGGGGGCCCGTTCTAACACTGAAGCTTTCTTT
.	TRBV5-4	TRBJ2-5	once	CASSLASQETQYF	TGTGCCAGCAGCTTGGCCAGCCAAGAGACCCAGTACTTC
TRBD1	TRBV28	TRBJ2-6	.	CASRTPGGGNSGANVLTF	TGTGCCAGCAGGACTCCAGGGGGCGGTAACTCTGGGGCCAACGTCCTGACTTTC
TRBD1	TRBV6-5	TRBJ1-5	once	CASSQRGTGNQPQHF	TGTGCCAGCAGTCAAAGGGGGACAGGGAATCAGCCCCAGCATTTT
TRBD1	TRBV28	TRBJ2-7	.	CASSSRRQGKNYEQYF	TGTGCCAGCAGTTCCCGTCGACAGGGGAAAAACTACGAGCAGTACTTC
TRBD1	TRBV18	TRBJ1-4	.	CASSSRDRGEKLFF	TGTGCCAGCTCATCCCGGGACAGGGGTGAAAAACTGTTTTTT
.	TRBV7-9	TRBJ2-7	.	CASSLDLSSYEQYF	TGTGCCAGCAGCTTAGATCTCTCTTCCTACGAGCAGTACTTC
.	TRBV27	TRBJ1-2	.	CASSFPGGHGYTF	TGTGCCAGCAGTTTTCCGGGGGGACATGGCTACACCTTC
.	TRBV11-3	TRBJ2-2	few	CASSLGHTGELFF	TGTGCCAGCAGCTTAGGGCACACCGGGGAGCTGTTTTTT
.	TRBV18	TRBJ2-5	.	CASSPGSLETQYF	TGTGCCAGCTCACCCGGGAGTTTGGAGACCCAGTACTTC
.	TRBV27	TRBJ1-1	.	CASSSPVRNTEAFF	TGTGCCAGCAGTTCCCCCGTGAGGAACACTGAAGCTTTCTTT
.	TRBV2	TRBJ2-1	.	CASSGLLSSYNEQFF	TGTGCCAGCAGCGGACTCCTAAGCTCCTACAATGAGCAGTTCTTC
TRBD2	TRBV7-9	TRBJ2-1	.	CASSTRTSGFPYNEQFF	TGTGCCAGCAGCACCCGGACTAGCGGGTTCCCATACAATGAGCAGTTCTTC
.	TRBV2	TRBJ2-6	.	CATRPGLSSGANVLTF	TGTGCCACACGGCCAGGACTGAGCTCTGGGGCCAACGTCCTGACTTTC
TRBD1	TRBV2	TRBJ2-6	few	CASRATGGSGANVLTF	TGTGCCAGCAGAGCGACAGGGGGCTCTGGGGCCAACGTCCTGACTTTC
.	TRBV6-5	TRBJ1-2	few	CASSYSTGGNYGYTF	TGTGCCAGCAGTTACTCTACCGGGGGGAACTATGGCTACACCTTC
.	TRBV3-1/TRBV3-2	TRBJ2-7	.	CASSQSLTSEQYF	TGTGCCAGCAGCCAAAGTCTCACTAGCGAGCAGTACTTC
TRBD1	TRBV7-9	TRBJ1-4	.	CASSAGQGVWEKLFF	TGTGCCAGCAGCGCAGGACAGGGGGTGTGGGAAAAACTGTTTTTT
TRBD1	TRBV7-6	TRBJ2-1	.	CASSPGQSYNEQFF	TGTGCCAGCAGCCCGGGACAGTCCTACAATGAGCAGTTCTTC
.	TRBV7-2	TRBJ2-3	.	CASSLGGVFTDTQYF	TGTGCCAGCAGCTTAGGGGGGGTGTTCACAGATACGCAGTATTTT
.	TRBV18	TRBJ1-5	.	CASSPGAKTVNQPQHF	TGTGCCAGCTCACCAGGGGCGAAGACAGTGAATCAGCCCCAGCATTTT
TRBD2	TRBV7-6	TRBJ2-3	.	CASSARGSGIKDTQYF	TGTGCCAGCAGCGCCCGAGGTAGCGGGATTAAAGATACGCAGTATTTT
.	TRBV27	TRBJ2-7	.	CASSSVARDGAYEQYF	TGTGCCAGCAGTTCCGTTGCTCGGGATGGGGCCTACGAGCAGTACTTC
TRBD1	TRBV11-2	TRBJ2-7	.	CASSSPSWDRAYEQYF	TGTGCCAGCAGCTCACCGTCGTGGGACAGGGCCTACGAGCAGTACTTC
.	TRBV18	TRBJ2-1	.	CASSPGREQFF	TGTGCCAGCTCACCAGGGCGTGAGCAGTTCTTC
.	TRBV30	TRBJ1-5	.	CAWSVSGRQPQHF	TGTGCCTGGAGTGTGTCGGGAAGGCAGCCCCAGCATTTT
.	TRBV19	TRBJ2-1	.	CASTPFQGRGEQFF	TGTGCCAGTACCCCTTTTCAGGGAAGAGGTGAGCAGTTCTTC
TRBD1	TRBV28	TRBJ2-7	.	CASSPQGQPTYEQYF	TGTGCCAGCAGTCCCCAGGGACAGCCCACCTACGAGCAGTACTTC
.	TRBV7-8	TRBJ2-1	.	CASSSKLQGEQFF	TGTGCCAGCAGCTCAAAACTCCAGGGTGAGCAGTTCTTC
TRBD1	TRBV28	TRBJ1-3	.	CASSAGTGGSGNTIYF	TGTGCCAGCAGTGCCGGGACAGGGGGCTCTGGAAACACCATATATTTT
.	TRBV19	TRBJ1-2	.	CASSIDRSGIGGYTF	TGTGCCAGTAGTATAGATAGGAGCGGGATCGGTGGCTACACCTTC
TRBD1	TRBV19	TRBJ2-7	.	CASSMRRDRSYEQYF	TGTGCCAGTAGTATGCGCCGGGACAGGTCCTACGAGCAGTACTTC
TRBD2	TRBV10-2	TRBJ2-5	few	CASGTSGETQYF	TGCGCCAGCGGGACTAGCGGGGAGACCCAGTACTTC
.	TRBV28	TRBJ1-2	few	CASSFGGASGVGYTF	TGTGCCAGCAGTTTCGGTGGGGCTTCAGGGGTCGGCTACACCTTC
.	TRBV11-2	TRBJ2-7	.	CASSLGMGDEQYF	TGTGCCAGCAGCTTAGGCATGGGCGACGAGCAGTACTTC
.	TRBV5-1	TRBJ2-3	.	CASSLGPRVRGDTQYF	TGCGCCAGCAGCTTGGGGCCCAGGGTAAGGGGAGATACGCAGTATTTT
TRBD2	TRBV11-3	TRBJ2-1	.	CASSLGGRANEQFF	TGTGCCAGCAGCCTCGGGGGGAGGGCCAATGAGCAGTTCTTC
TRBD1	TRBV28	TRBJ1-2	.	CASSSSTGSYGYTF	TGTGCCAGCAGTTCCTCGACAGGGAGCTATGGCTACACCTTC
TRBD1	TRBV6-6	TRBJ1-1	.	CASSDHRGLGAEAFF	TGTGCCAGCAGTGACCACAGGGGGTTGGGGGCTGAAGCTTTCTTT
TRBD1	TRBV18	TRBJ2-7	.	CASSPGTGAEQYF	TGTGCCAGCTCCCCCGGGACAGGGGCCGAGCAGTACTTC